This TCR beta chain came from a study of blood T cell repertoires in COVID-19. Background on the study: Italy, Spain and the United States were the sources of the convalescent and acute COVID-19 samples.

Generated by immunoSEQ multiplex PCR, the TCRdb table keeps only in-frame clones and is missing some. This sample has tens of thousands of clones, with approximately 88% found just once. After removal of 4 bases from V and 5 bases from J, the junction contained 7 bases not matched to a gene. This CDR3 has 15 residues. Germline values: CDR1 KGHDR, CDR2 SFDVKD. The TCR originated in a man in his forties or fifties with active COVID-19. V is TRBV24-1 and J is TRBJ2-5, with 9 nucleotides matching TRBD1. The sample consisted of peripheral blood. The DNA of the CDR3 is TGTGCCACCAGTGAGACAGGGGGATGGGGGGAGACCCAGTACTTC. Translation gives CATSETGGWGETQYF.